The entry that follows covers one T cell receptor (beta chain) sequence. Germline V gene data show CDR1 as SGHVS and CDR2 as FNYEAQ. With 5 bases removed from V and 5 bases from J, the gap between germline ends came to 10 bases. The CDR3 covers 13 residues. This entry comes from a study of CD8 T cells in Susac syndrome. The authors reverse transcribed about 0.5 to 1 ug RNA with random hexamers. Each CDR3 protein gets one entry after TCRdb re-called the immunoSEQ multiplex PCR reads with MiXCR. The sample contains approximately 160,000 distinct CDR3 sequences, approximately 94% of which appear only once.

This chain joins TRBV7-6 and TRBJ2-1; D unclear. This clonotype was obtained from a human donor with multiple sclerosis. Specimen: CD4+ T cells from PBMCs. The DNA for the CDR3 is TGTGCCAGCAGCCGAGTGAGGAACAATGAGCAGTTCTTC. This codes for CASSRVRNNEQFF. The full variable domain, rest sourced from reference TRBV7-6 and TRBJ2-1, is GAGVSQSPRYKVTKRGQDVALRCDPISGHVSLYWYRQALGQGPEFLTYFNYEAQQDKSGLPNDRFSAERPEGSISTLTIQRTEQRDSAMYRCASSRVRNNEQFFGPGTRLTVL.